A selection of T cell receptor beta chains follows, all from one sample in a study of control samples from healthy donors and cancer patients. TCRdb's table, derived via immunoSEQ multiplex PCR, lists solely in-frame clones and lacks some. The sample comprises roughly 150,000 clones, almost 90% of which are singletons, and over 1.5% rests with the top ten. The sequenced sample consisted of blood. These receptors were collected from a man aged 18 to 29 in good health. Both conserved end residues are part of each CDR3. A D gene is named only where the DNA matches it firmly. Some rows have no size entry. The others give once, few or many, or a class for an expanded clone.

. | TRBJ1-1 | TRBD1 | TRBV10-3 | CAISPGQGAGGTEAFF | TGTGCCATCAGCCCGGGACAGGGGGCAGGAGGCACTGAAGCTTTCTTT
. | TRBJ1-3 | TRBD1 | TRBV7-3 | CASSLTQGAGNTIYF | TGTGCCAGCAGCTTAACCCAGGGGGCTGGAAACACCATATATTTT
. | TRBJ2-1 | . | TRBV5-1 | CASSSRTPVNEQFF | TGCGCCAGCAGCTCCCGTACTCCCGTCAATGAGCAGTTCTTC
few | TRBJ2-1 | . | TRBV6-5 | CASSYPGDNEQFF | TGTGCCAGCAGTTACCCGGGAGATAATGAGCAGTTCTTC
. | TRBJ1-5 | . | TRBV7-2 | CASSWGPSNQPQHF | TGTGCCAGCAGCTGGGGACCGTCTAATCAGCCCCAGCATTTT
. | TRBJ1-2 | . | TRBV5-1 | CASSSTGPDGYTF | TGCGCCAGCAGCTCCACAGGGCCCGATGGCTACACCTTC
few | TRBJ2-2 | . | TRBV7-6 | CASSLASDPNTGELFF | TGTGCCAGCAGCTTAGCCAGCGACCCGAACACCGGGGAGCTGTTTTTT
. | TRBJ2-1 | . | TRBV2 | CASSEGPKQFF | TGTGCCAGCAGTGAGGGACCGAAGCAGTTCTTC
. | TRBJ1-1 | . | TRBV27 | CASSDWNTEAFF | TGTGCCAGCTCTGATTGGAACACTGAAGCTTTCTTT
. | TRBJ2-2 | . | TRBV9 | CASSVVVDTGELFF | TGTGCCAGCAGCGTAGTAGTGGACACCGGGGAGCTGTTTTTT
. | TRBJ1-5 | TRBD1 | TRBV7-2 | CASSTRTGRNQPQHF | TGTGCCAGCAGCACGCGGACAGGGAGAAATCAGCCCCAGCATTTT
. | TRBJ2-4 | . | TRBV5-6 | CASSPQGPPSDNIQYF | TGTGCCAGCAGCCCCCAGGGGCCTCCCTCGGATAACATTCAGTACTTC
once | TRBJ2-5 | . | TRBV9 | CASSVGTNQETQYF | TGTGCCAGCAGCGTAGGTACTAACCAAGAGACCCAGTACTTC
. | TRBJ2-5 | TRBD2 | TRBV7-7 | CASSFSGGQETQYF | TGTGCCAGCAGCTTTAGCGGGGGGCAAGAGACCCAGTACTTC
. | TRBJ2-3 | . | TRBV19 | CASSIVHTDTQYF | TGTGCCAGTAGTATAGTACACACAGATACGCAGTATTTT
. | TRBJ2-5 | . | TRBV5-1 | CASSLVLGETQYF | TGCGCCAGCAGCTTGGTACTTGGGGAGACCCAGTACTTC
. | TRBJ2-7 | . | TRBV21-1 | CASSKGGAQRGRPYEQYF | TGTGCCAGCAGCAAAGGAGGGGCTCAGAGGGGGCGCCCCTACGAGCAGTACTTC
few | TRBJ1-2 | . | TRBV6-4 | CASSVGHPRVYGYTF | TGTGCCAGCAGTGTCGGTCATCCGAGAGTCTATGGCTACACCTTC
. | TRBJ1-4 | . | TRBV11-2 | CASSLERINEKLFF | TGTGCCAGCAGCTTAGAACGGATTAATGAAAAACTGTTTTTT
. | TRBJ2-5 | . | TRBV27 | CASSIGGGQKTQYF | TGTGCCAGCAGTATAGGCGGGGGACAGAAGACCCAGTACTTC
few | TRBJ1-5 | TRBD1 | TRBV11-2 | CASSRTGDSNQPQHF | TGTGCCAGCAGCCGAACAGGGGACAGCAATCAGCCCCAGCATTTT
. | TRBJ2-5 | TRBD2 | TRBV30 | CAWSPGTSAETQYF | TGTGCCTGGAGCCCTGGGACTAGCGCGGAGACCCAGTACTTC
. | TRBJ2-7 | . | TRBV4-3 | CASSQEASETYEQYF | TGCGCCAGCAGCCAAGAGGCTAGCGAAACCTACGAGCAGTACTTC
. | TRBJ2-5 | . | TRBV19 | CASSMGRYEETQYF | TGTGCCAGTAGTATGGGCAGGTACGAAGAGACCCAGTACTTC
once | TRBJ1-2 | . | TRBV18 | CASSGGPGYGYTF | TGTGCCAGCTCAGGGGGACCGGGGTATGGCTACACCTTC
once | TRBJ2-2 | TRBD2 | TRBV7-3 | CAIQRENTGELFF | TGTGCCATACAGCGGGAGAACACCGGGGAGCTGTTTTTT